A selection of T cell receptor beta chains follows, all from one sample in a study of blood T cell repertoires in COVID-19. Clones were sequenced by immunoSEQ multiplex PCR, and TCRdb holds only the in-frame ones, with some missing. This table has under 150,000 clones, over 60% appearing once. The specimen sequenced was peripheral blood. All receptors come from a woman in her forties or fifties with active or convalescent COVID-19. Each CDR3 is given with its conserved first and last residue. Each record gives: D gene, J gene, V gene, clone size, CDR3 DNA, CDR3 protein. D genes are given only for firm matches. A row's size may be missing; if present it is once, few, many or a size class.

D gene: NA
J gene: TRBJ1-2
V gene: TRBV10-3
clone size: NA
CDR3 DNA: TGTGCCATCTCCTCGCGGGCAGATAACTATGGCTACACCTTC
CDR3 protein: CAISSRADNYGYTF

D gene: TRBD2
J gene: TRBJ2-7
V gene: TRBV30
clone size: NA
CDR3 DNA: TGTGCCTGGGACTCTCCAGGGACTAGCGGGAGGGCCCATTCCTACGAGCAGTACTTC
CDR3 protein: CAWDSPGTSGRAHSYEQYF

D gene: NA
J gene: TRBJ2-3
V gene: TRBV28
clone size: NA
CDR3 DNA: TGTGCCAGCAGTTTCATATTACAGGGAGTCATTACAGATACGCAGTATTTT
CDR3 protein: CASSFILQGVITDTQYF

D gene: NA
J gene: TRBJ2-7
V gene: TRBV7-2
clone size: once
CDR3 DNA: TGTGCCAGCAGCACAACGATAAGTGCCTCCTACGAGCAGTACTTC
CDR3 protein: CASSTTISASYEQYF

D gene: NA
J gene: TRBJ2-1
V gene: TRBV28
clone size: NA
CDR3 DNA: TGTGCCACCTCAACAGGGAGCTCCTACAATGAGCAGTTCTTC
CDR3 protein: CATSTGSSYNEQFF

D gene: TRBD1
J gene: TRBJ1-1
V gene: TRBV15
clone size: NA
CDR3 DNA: TGTGCCACCAGCCCGGGAGGGGGCCCTGAAGCTTTCTTT
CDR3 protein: CATSPGGGPEAFF

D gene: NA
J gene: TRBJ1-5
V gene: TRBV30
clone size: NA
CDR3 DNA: TGTGCCTGGAGTGGGTCGAGGGTAGGGCAGCCCCAGCATTTT
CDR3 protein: CAWSGSRVGQPQHF

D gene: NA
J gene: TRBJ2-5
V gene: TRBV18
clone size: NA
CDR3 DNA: TGTGCCAGCTCCGATAACTGGGGAGAAAAAGAGACCCAGTACTTC
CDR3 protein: CASSDNWGEKETQYF

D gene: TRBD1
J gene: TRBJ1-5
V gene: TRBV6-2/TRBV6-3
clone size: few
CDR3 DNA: TGTGCCAGCAGCCAGGGACAGGCGTCTCAGCCCCAGCATTTT
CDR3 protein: CASSQGQASQPQHF

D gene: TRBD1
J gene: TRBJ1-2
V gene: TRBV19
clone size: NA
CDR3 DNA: TGTGCCAGTAGTATAGGGGGGACAGGGCGAATGGATGGCTACACCTTC
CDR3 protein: CASSIGGTGRMDGYTF

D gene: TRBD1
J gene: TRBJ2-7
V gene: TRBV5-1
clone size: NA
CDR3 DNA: TGCGCCAGCTCCACCGGAGAGGGGGCTGGGTGGGAGCAGTACTTC
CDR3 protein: CASSTGEGAGWEQYF

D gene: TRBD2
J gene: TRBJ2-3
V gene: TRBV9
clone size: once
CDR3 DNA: TGTGCCAGCAGCCTAGACGGGACTAGCAGCACAGATACGCAGTATTTT
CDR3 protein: CASSLDGTSSTDTQYF

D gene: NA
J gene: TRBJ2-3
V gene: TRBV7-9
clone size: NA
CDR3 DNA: TGTGCCAGCAGCTTAGATGGGCGTACAGATACGCAGTATTTT
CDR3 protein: CASSLDGRTDTQYF

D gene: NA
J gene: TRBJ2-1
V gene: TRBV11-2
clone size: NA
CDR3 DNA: TGTGCCAGCAGCTTAGGGTCAGGGTACGGGAATGAGCAGTTCTTC
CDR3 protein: CASSLGSGYGNEQFF

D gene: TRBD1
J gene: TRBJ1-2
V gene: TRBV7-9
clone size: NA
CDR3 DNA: TGTGCCAGCAGCTTAATCCAGGGGGCCTATGGCTACACCTTC
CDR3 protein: CASSLIQGAYGYTF

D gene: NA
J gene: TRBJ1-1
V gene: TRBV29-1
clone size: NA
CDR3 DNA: TGCAGCGTTGAACTACAGGGTACCCCTGAAGCTTTCTTT
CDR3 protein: CSVELQGTPEAFF

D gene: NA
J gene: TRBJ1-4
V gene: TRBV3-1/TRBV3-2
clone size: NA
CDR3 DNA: TGTGCCAGCAGCCTACAGGTTACTAATGAAAAACTGTTTTTT
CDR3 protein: CASSLQVTNEKLFF

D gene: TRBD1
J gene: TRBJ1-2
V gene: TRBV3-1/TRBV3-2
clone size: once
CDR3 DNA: TGTGCCAGCAGCCACCGGGACAGGGGGCGCTTGGCCTACACCTTC
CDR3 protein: CASSHRDRGRLAYTF

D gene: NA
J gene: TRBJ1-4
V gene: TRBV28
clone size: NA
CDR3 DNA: TGTGCCAGCAGTTTTGCGGCTAATGAAAAACTGTTTTTT
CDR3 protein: CASSFAANEKLFF

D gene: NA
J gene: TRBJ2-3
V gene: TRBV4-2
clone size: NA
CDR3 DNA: TGTGCCAGCAGCCAAGATCCTGCGGGCCTCACAGATACGCAGTATTTT
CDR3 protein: CASSQDPAGLTDTQYF